Included here is one T cell receptor (beta chain) sequence, with context. The antigen is undetermined. Germline V gene data show CDR1 as DFQATT and CDR2 as SNEGSKA (reference sequence). Trimming took 0 bases from V and 4 from J; bases not matched to a gene: 13. The length of the CDR3 is 18 residues. This sample was included in a study of post-analysis software for immune sequencing data. Findings and limits, study-wide: About five TRBV segments appeared more often in patients than in controls, and TRBV5-6, TRBV5-1 and TRBV20-1 were among these. Controls showed significantly higher normalized Chao1 diversity than did multiple sclerosis patients.

Incorporated into the TCR beta cDNA libraries were unique molecular identifiers, which served to reduce PCR and sequencing biases. TCRdb ran MiXCR on the PCR reads and lists one entry per CDR3 protein. The sample holds around 700,000 distinct CDR3 sequences, approximately 60% seen once. The sequenced sample consisted of blood. The TCR originated in a girl aged 2-10 years with multiple sclerosis. The chain uses TRBV20-1 and TRBJ2-3; TRBD2 matches at 10 bases. The CDR3 loop is CSAREKASGSSWADTQYF. The CDR3 bases are TGCAGTGCTAGAGAAAAGGCTAGCGGGAGTAGCTGGGCAGATACGCAGTATTTT.